A single sample is the source of the 5 T cell receptor beta chains below, sequenced in a study of T cells in Graves' hyperthyroidism and ophthalmopathy. It was RNA transcripts that yielded the amplified TCR beta CDR3 regions. In the first-round RT-PCR of the TCR CDR3, the HTBI primer set was used. TCRdb ran MiXCR on the multiplex PCR reads and lists one entry per CDR3 protein. This table holds fewer than 650,000 distinct CDR3 sequences, 12% to 15% found once. Specimen: blood. Source of these receptors: a young woman with Graves' ophthalmopathy.

The V and J genes are TRBV19 and TRBJ1-3; a possible D gene is TRBD1 (6 bases). Germline V gene sequence: CDR1 LNHDA, CDR2 SQIVND (reference sequence). This CDR3 is built from 13 residues. The V gene lost 8 bases and the J gene lost 2 bases, with 10 bases spanning the gap. The CDR3 loop is CASRRGTGNTIYF. CDR3 nucleotide sequence: TGTGCCAGTCGCAGGGGCACTGGAAACACCATATATTTT.

This clonotype was seen only a few times. A much larger clone differs from this one at a single base, so this may be a read error. The rearrangement links TRBV20-1 to TRBJ2-1, with 7 bases identical to TRBD2. The CDR3 totals 14 residues. V was pared by 1 base and J by 11 bases, with 11 bases of the junction left unmatched. The germline gives CDR1 DFQATT, CDR2 SNEGSKA (reference sequence). The CDR3 is CSARVSLRDYQQFF. The CDR3 DNA follows: TGCAGTGCTAGAGTCTCCCTCCGGGACTACCAGCAGTTCTTC.

The rearrangement links TRBV2 to TRBJ1-5; the match to TRBD1 covers 10 bases. Germline V gives CDR1 SNHLY, CDR2 FYNNEI. With V trimmed by 6 bases and J by 5 bases, 4 bases remained unmatched. The CDR3 is 14 residues long. Here the CDR3 reads CASSGGTGDQPQHF. The CDR3 DNA follows: TGTGCCAGCAGCGGAGGGACAGGGGATCAGCCCCAGCATTTT.

In its sample, this clonotype was seen many times. This rearrangement joins TRBV7-3 to TRBJ2-1, with D possibly called TRBD1 or TRBD2 (7 bases each). V was cut by 5 bases and J by 8 bases, with 22 bases left in between. Germline CDR1 SGHTA, CDR2 FQGTGA. The CDR3 contains 16 residues. The CDR3 is CASSAQGEGRNHEQFF. CDR3 sequence (DNA): TGTGCCAGCAGCGCCCAGGGGGAGGGTAGGAATCATGAGCAGTTCTTC. The variable domain in full, with the rest retrieved from reference TRBV7-3 and TRBJ2-1, is GAGVSQTPSNKVTEKGKYVELRCDPISGHTALYWYRQSLGQGPEFLIYFQGTGAADDSGLPNDRFFAVRPEGSVSTLKIQRTERGDSAVYLCASSAQGEGRNHEQFFGPGTRLTVL.

The J gene is TRBJ1-5, the V gene TRBV19; 8 nucleotides match TRBD1. The CDR3 spans 16 residues. Germline lookup yields CDR1 LNHDA and CDR2 SQIVND (reference sequence). The trim removed 4 bases at V and 2 bases at J, leaving 7 bases unmatched. The CDR3 sequence: CASSKTRGQGNQPQHF. The CDR3 DNA follows: TGTGCCAGTAGTAAGACCCGGGGACAGGGCAATCAGCCCCAGCATTTT.